This T cell receptor beta chain originates from a study of cytomegalovirus exposure and HLA in healthy donors. Broader study findings: An observed cluster of highly shared sequence variants was recorded as a likely sequencing artifact.

The germline CDR1 and CDR2 sequences are SEHNR and FQNEAQ (reference sequence). The CDR3 is made up of 17 amino acids. The ends lost 5 bases at V and 3 bases at J; junction bases unmatched: 9. At the time of sampling, donors were nominally healthy, though unrecorded immune exposures were likely. Note on this clone: Its target is not known.

The PCR employed 60 Vbeta primers together with 13 Jbeta primers. Sequencing was performed with immunoSEQ multiplex PCR; in TCRdb, only in-frame clones are kept and a portion is missing. Reported are roughly 30,000 clones; the ten largest clones contain around 4.5%. The V and J genes are TRBV7-9 and TRBJ1-6; 8 bases map to TRBD1. The sequenced sample was PBMCs. The receptor's source is a female donor in good health and CMV-seronegative. This chain's CDR3 is CASSAKTGEYYNSPLHF. CDR3 nucleotides: TGTGCCAGCAGCGCGAAGACAGGGGAATACTATAATTCACCCCTCCACTTT.